The clone carrying this T cell receptor (beta chain) was detected a few times. Trimming left V 3 bases short and J 5 bases short, with 17 bases between. The CDR3 extends over 16 amino acids. The germline gives CDR1 SGHRS, CDR2 YFSETQ. RNA was extracted and reverse transcribed into cDNA as the sequencing template. Profiling relied on immunoSEQ multiplex PCR, and the TCRdb table lists in-frame clones only, not all of them. The sample records about 150,000 clones, approximately 45% being singletons. The source of the sample is a study of CD8+ T cells in alopecia areata. The specimen was CD4+ T cells sorted from blood. The origin of this receptor is a human donor with alopecia areata. V and J are TRBV5-1 and TRBJ2-2, with D tentatively TRBD2 (6 bases). CDR3 DNA: TGCGCCAGCAGCTCGGCGGGGACCGTTAATACCGGGGAGCTGTTTTTT. Amino acids: CASSSAGTVNTGELFF.